One and the same sample provided the 7 T cell receptor beta chains below, sequenced in a study of identifying expanded T cells in peripheral blood. Produced via immunoSEQ multiplex PCR; TCRdb's table is partial and in-frame only. The sample records around 120,000 clones, approximately 90% being singletons. Sample: blood. The receptors come from a person aged 18-70 years in good health.

V and J are TRBV11-2 and TRBJ1-1; D not certain. V was trimmed by 1 base and J by 3 bases, leaving 3 bases between them. The CDR3 runs 12 residues. Germline CDR1 reads SGHAT; CDR2 reads FQNNGV. CDR3 residues: CASSLVDTEAFF. The CDR3 nucleotides read TGTGCCAGCAGCTTAGTGGACACTGAAGCTTTCTTT.

This chain connects TRBV6-5 to TRBJ1-4, with D possibly matching TRBD1 (5 bases). The CDR3 is made up of 15 amino acids. V lost 0 bases to trimming and J lost 4 bases, with 9 bases between them. Germline assignment: CDR1 MNHEY and CDR2 SVGAGI. The CDR3: CASSYSGGDNEKLFF. The DNA for the CDR3 is TGTGCCAGCAGTTACTCGGGGGGGGATAATGAAAAACTGTTTTTT.

This chain connects TRBV7-2 to TRBJ1-5; perhaps TRBD1 as D (6 bases). This CDR3 has 15 amino acids. The V and J ends lost 1 base and 5 bases respectively, with 12 bases between them. Germline V lookup: CDR1 SGHTA, CDR2 FQGNSA. CDR3: CASSLVSGAHQPQHF. CDR3 nucleotides: TGTGCCAGCAGCTTAGTTTCAGGGGCTCATCAGCCCCAGCATTTT. Supplemented by reference TRBV7-2 and TRBJ1-5, the full variable domain reads GAGVSQSPSNKVTEKGKDVELRCDPISGHTALYWYRQSLGQGLEFLIYFQGNSAPDKSGLPSDRFSAERTGGSVSTLTIQRTQQEDSAVYLCASSLVSGAHQPQHFGDGTRLSIL.

The chain joins TRBV28 to TRBJ2-5, with TRBD1 identical over 10 bases. Germline CDR1 MDHEN, CDR2 SYDVKM. V shed 8 bases, J shed 2 bases, and the junction held 14 bases outside the gene matches. The CDR3 totals 17 residues. CDR3 protein: CASQGRQGALFQETQYF. The CDR3 nucleotides are TGTGCCAGCCAGGGTAGACAGGGGGCTCTGTTTCAAGAGACCCAGTACTTC. Filled out from reference TRBV28 and TRBJ2-5, the complete variable domain reads DVKVTQSSRYLVKRTGEKVFLECVQDMDHENMFWYRQDPGLGLRLIYFSYDVKMKEKGDIPEGYSVSREKKERFSLILESASTNQTSMYLCASQGRQGALFQETQYFGPGTRLLVL.

The chain carries TRBV6-5 and TRBJ2-7; 7 bases are shared with TRBD1. CDR1 and CDR2 from the germline V gene are MNHEY and SVGAGI. The CDR3 covers 15 residues. The ends lost 2 bases at V and 5 bases at J; junction bases unmatched: 9. CDR3 in amino acids: CASSYEGRGLDEQYF. CDR3 in DNA: TGTGCCAGCAGTTACGAAGGCAGGGGGTTGGACGAGCAGTACTTC.

V gene TRBV18 combines with J gene TRBJ1-1, with D unresolved. Deletions cut 1 base from V and 2 bases from J, with 8 bases between. The germline CDR1 and CDR2 sequences are KGHSH and LQKENI. The CDR3 is 14 amino acids. The CDR3: CASSPRGDNTEAFF. The CDR3 DNA is TGTGCCAGCTCACCACGCGGGGATAACACTGAAGCTTTCTTT.

In DNA form, the CDR3 reads TGTGCCAGTAGTATAACTTCAGAGACCCAGTACTTC. It is translated as CASSITSETQYF. The rearrangement joins TRBV19 to TRBJ2-5; the D is unclear. Germline V CDR1 and CDR2: LNHDA, SQIVND (reference sequence). The V end was cut by 2 bases, the J end by 4 bases, with 5 bases between. This CDR3 contains 12 residues. Full variable domain (remainder filled in from reference TRBV19 and TRBJ2-5): DGGITQSPKYLFRKEGQNVTLSCEQNLNHDAMYWYRQDPGQGLRLIYYSQIVNDFQKGDIAEGYSVSREKKESFPLTVTSAQKNPTAFYLCASSITSETQYFGPGTRLLVL.